The present T cell receptor beta chain was sequenced within a study of tumour-infiltrating T cells in Burkitt lymphoma. The CDR3 is 16 residues long. Trimming at V came to 4 bases and at J to 3 bases, leaving 9 bases not matched to a gene. CDR1 is SGHNT, CDR2 YYREEE, per germline (reference sequence). Libraries were prepared by immunoSEQ multiplex PCR; TCRdb keeps only in-frame clonotypes and omits some of them. The data show approximately 3,700 clones, 15% to 20% seen once. The sequencing input was tumor tissue. V is TRBV5-4 and J is TRBJ1-2; 10 nucleotides match TRBD1. The source of this sequence is a human donor with Burkitt lymphoma. The CDR3 here is CASSRGQGVLDYGYTF. In nucleotides, the CDR3 is TGTGCCAGCAGCCGCGGACAGGGGGTCCTGGACTATGGCTACACCTTC. The variable domain in full, completed from reference TRBV5-4 and TRBJ1-2, reads ETGVTQSPTHLIKTRGQQVTLRCSSQSGHNTVSWYQQALGQGPQFIFQYYREEENGRGNFPPRFSGLQFPNYSSELNVNALELDDSALYLCASSRGQGVLDYGYTFGSGTRLTVV.